Included here is one TCR beta chain sequence, with context. As yet, its antigen is unknown. 13 Jbeta primers and 60 Vbeta primers were used for the PCR. The protocol was immunoSEQ multiplex PCR, while the TCRdb copy is restricted to in-frame clones and leaves out a portion. The sample consists of some 160,000 clones, more than 65% of them appearing once. This sample was taken from a study of cytomegalovirus exposure and HLA in healthy donors. Study results and caveats: The records held CMV serostatus as the only immune exposure information. Upon later analysis, TCR association rates were observed to vary by HLA locus, being highest for DRB1 and lowest for HLA-C.

This TCR was sampled from a woman in her fifties or sixties in good health and CMV-seronegative. Sequencing used PBMCs.

CDR3 in DNA: TGTGCCAGCTCACCCGTACGGCAGGGCCCTGGAAACACCATATATTTT. Translating gives CASSPVRQGPGNTIYF. This sequence joins TRBV18 and TRBJ1-3; D is perhaps TRBD1 (5 bases). The germline V gene encodes CDR1 KGHSH and CDR2 LQKENI. CDR3 length: 16 amino acids. Trimming cost V 3 bases and J 2 bases, with 14 bases left between them.